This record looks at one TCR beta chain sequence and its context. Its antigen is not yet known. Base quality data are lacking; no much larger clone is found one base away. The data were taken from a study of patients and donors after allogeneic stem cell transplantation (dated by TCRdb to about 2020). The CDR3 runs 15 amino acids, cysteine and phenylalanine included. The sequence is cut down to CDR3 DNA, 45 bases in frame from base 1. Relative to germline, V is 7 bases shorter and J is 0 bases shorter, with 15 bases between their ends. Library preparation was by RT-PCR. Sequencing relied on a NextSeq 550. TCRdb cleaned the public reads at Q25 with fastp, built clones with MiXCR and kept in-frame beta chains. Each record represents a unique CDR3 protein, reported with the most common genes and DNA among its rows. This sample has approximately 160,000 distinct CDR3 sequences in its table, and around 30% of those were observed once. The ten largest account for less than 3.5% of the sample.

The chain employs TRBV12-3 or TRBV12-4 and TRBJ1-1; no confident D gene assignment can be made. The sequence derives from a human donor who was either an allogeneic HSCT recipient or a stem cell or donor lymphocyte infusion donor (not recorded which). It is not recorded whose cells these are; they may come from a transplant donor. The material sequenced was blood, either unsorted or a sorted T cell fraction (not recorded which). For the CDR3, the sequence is CASTGRRILNTEAFF. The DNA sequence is TGTGCCAGCACCGGGAGACGCATACTGAACACTGAAGCTTTCTTT.